These 3 T cell receptor beta chains came from one sample sequenced in a study of blood T cell repertoires in COVID-19. Measured with immunoSEQ multiplex PCR; TCRdb has only the in-frame clones, and not every one. The sample consists of 250,000 or so clones, around nine tenths of them appearing once. Sample: peripheral blood. These receptors were collected from an older woman with active or convalescent COVID-19.

This chain joins TRBV29-1 and TRBJ2-5; weak D call: TRBD1 (6 bases). V lost 6 bases, J lost 2 bases, and 13 bases lay in between. In germline, CDR1 is SQVTM, CDR2 ANQGSEA. The CDR3 length is 13 residues. The CDR3 region has the DNA TGCAGCGTCGGACAGCTAATACAAGAGACCCAGTACTTC. Translating it yields CSVGQLIQETQYF.

This sequence joins TRBV19 and TRBJ1-5, with TRBD1 identical over 8 bases. This CDR3 comprises 16 residues. Germline trimming cut 10 bases from V and 1 base from J; bases unmatched to any gene: 12. CDR1 LNHDA and CDR2 SQIVND come from the germline V gene (reference sequence). The CDR3 DNA is TGTGCCACCGCAGACAGGGGAGGTTGGAGCAATCAGCCCCAGCATTTT. It translates to CATADRGGWSNQPQHF.

The gene calls are TRBV14 and TRBJ1-2; 7 bases are a match to TRBD1. Germline CDR1 reads SGHDN; CDR2 reads FVKESK. The CDR3 is 15 amino acids. After removal of 2 bases from V and 0 bases from J, the junction contained 3 bases not matched to a gene. For the CDR3, the DNA is TGTGCCAGCAGCCAAATGGGGACAGCTAACTATGGCTACACCTTC. This codes for CASSQMGTANYGYTF.